The clone carrying this T cell receptor beta chain has only one observation. Sequenced by immunoSEQ multiplex PCR; TCRdb stores in-frame clones only, minus some. The sample consists of about 98,000 clones, more than 60% of them appearing once. This sample is drawn from a study of blood T cell repertoires in COVID-19. At the level of the study: The cDNA or gDNA used as material had been derived from T cells, B-cell-depleted T cells, or PBMCs.

Trimming shortened V by 5 bases and J by 7 bases, and 23 bases separated the two germline ends. Germline-derived CDR1 and CDR2 are MNHEY and SMNVEV (reference sequence). The length of the CDR3 is 17 residues. The chain combines TRBV27 with TRBJ2-2; TRBD2 might be the D (6 bases). Source material: peripheral blood. The clonotype originates from a man between 65 and 79 years old with acute or convalescent COVID-19. CDR3 amino acids: CASSPLLLAPGSGELFF. CDR3 DNA: TGTGCCAGCAGTCCCCTACTCCTAGCGCCAGGGAGCGGGGAGCTGTTTTTT.